This T cell receptor beta chain comes out of a study of neoadjuvant nivolumab and ipilimumab in lung cancer. TCRdb's copy holds only in-frame clones and misses some; the assay was immunoSEQ multiplex PCR. The data hold tens of thousands of clones, with 82% observed a single time. Germline V gives CDR1 KGHSH, CDR2 LQKENI. Trimming cost V 0 bases and J 12 bases, with 16 bases left between them. The CDR3 consists of 14 residues. The TCR originated in an adult with non-small cell lung cancer. The V and J genes are TRBV18 and TRBJ2-3, with a weak D call TRBD1 (5 bases). The specimen was peripheral blood, collected before neoadjuvant nivolumab, alone or with ipilimumab. The chain's CDR3 is CASSPPTVPVRQYF. CDR3 nucleotide sequence: TGTGCCAGCTCACCACCGACAGTGCCGGTACGACAGTATTTT.